This TCR beta chain derives from a study of T cells in Graves' hyperthyroidism and ophthalmopathy. The V and J ends lost 6 bases and 10 bases, in that order; junction bases with no gene match: 7. Germline assignment: CDR1 MNHEY and CDR2 SMNVEV (reference sequence). The CDR3 has 12 residues. Many counts were recorded for this clonotype. Amplification of TCR beta CDR3 regions used RNA as the template. The TCR CDR3 was amplified in a first-round RT-PCR using the HTBI primer set. MiXCR was run by TCRdb on the multiplex PCR reads, yielding one entry per CDR3 protein. The table includes 600,000 or so distinct CDR3 sequences, 14% detected once.

Specimen: blood. The chain uses TRBV27 and TRBJ1-1; 8 bases fit TRBD1. This clonotype was sampled from a woman in her fifties or sixties with Graves' ophthalmopathy. As DNA, the CDR3 is TGTGCCAGCAGCAGTCAGACAGGGGTAGCTTTCTTT. Translated, it gives CASSSQTGVAFF.